This is a list of T cell receptor beta chains from one sample in a study of cytomegalovirus exposure and HLA in healthy donors. Some clones are missing from TCRdb's copy, which holds only in-frame ones; the method was immunoSEQ multiplex PCR. The sample records about 120,000 clones, 77% being singletons. The sample consisted of PBMCs. These receptors all stem from a young man in good health and CMV-seropositive. Each CDR3 is given with its conserved first and last residue. A D gene is named only where the DNA matches it firmly. Clone size appears in some rows only: once, few, many, or a class for an expanded clone.

>TRBD2|TRBJ2-2|17|TRBV5-6|.
CASSLWAGVLKAGELFF
TGTGCCAGCAGCTTGTGGGCGGGGGTCCTCAAGGCCGGGGAGCTGTTTTTT
>.|TRBJ1-5|11|TRBV28|.
CASSLNQPQHF
TGTGCCAGCAGTCTTAATCAGCCCCAGCATTTT
>TRBD1|TRBJ1-2|14|TRBV5-4|.
CASSPGQETYGYTF
TGTGCCAGCAGCCCCGGACAGGAAACCTATGGCTACACCTTC
>.|TRBJ2-7|14|TRBV5-1|.
CASSYETQNYEQYF
TGCGCCAGCAGCTATGAGACACAAAACTACGAGCAGTACTTC
>.|TRBJ2-5|15|TRBV18|.
CASSPEGTPGETQYF
TGTGCCAGCTCACCCGAGGGCACACCCGGAGAGACCCAGTACTTC
>.|TRBJ2-7|13|TRBV7-9|.
CASSPVHPHEQYF
TGTGCCAGCAGCCCAGTACATCCCCACGAGCAGTACTTC
>TRBD2|TRBJ2-1|17|TRBV28|.
CASSSPQGLVAYNEQFF
TGTGCCAGCAGTTCCCCCCAAGGACTAGTCGCTTACAATGAGCAGTTCTTC
>.|TRBJ1-3|16|TRBV11-2|once
CASSLDRHHSGNTIYF
TGTGCCAGCAGCTTAGATCGACACCACTCTGGAAACACCATATATTTT
>.|TRBJ1-1|13|TRBV2|.
CASSSDRLGPAFF
TGTGCCAGCAGTTCCGACAGGTTAGGGCCAGCTTTCTTT
>TRBD2|TRBJ2-2|17|TRBV7-9|.
CASSLLAGGPWAGELFF
TGTGCCAGCAGCTTACTAGCGGGAGGGCCATGGGCCGGGGAGCTGTTTTTT
>.|TRBJ2-7|15|TRBV9|.
CASSPQGRARDEQYF
TGTGCCAGCAGTCCTCAGGGGAGGGCCCGGGACGAGCAGTACTTC
>.|TRBJ1-2|12|TRBV14|.
CASSQALYGYTF
TGTGCCAGCAGCCAGGCTCTTTATGGCTACACCTTC
>TRBD1|TRBJ2-7|13|TRBV6-6|.
CASTGTGASEQYF
TGTGCCAGTACCGGGACAGGGGCCTCCGAGCAGTACTTC
>TRBD1|TRBJ1-2|13|TRBV10-2|.
CASRGQAAGGDTF
TGCGCCAGCAGGGGACAGGCTGCCGGGGGTGACACCTTC
>.|TRBJ1-6|12|TRBV5-4|.
CASSPYNSPLHF
TGTGCCAGCAGCCCATATAATTCACCCCTCCACTTT
>.|TRBJ2-7|16|TRBV9|once
CASSVTEGEGVYEQYF
TGTGCCAGCAGCGTAACGGAGGGAGAGGGAGTTTACGAGCAGTACTTC